This entry concerns a single T cell receptor (beta chain). Its binding antigen is unknown. No base quality information exists; no much larger clone differs at one position. These data come from a study of T-cell reconstitution after alpha-beta-depleted transplantation in children (dated by TCRdb to about 2016). As for the study more broadly: T-cell immune reconstitution after TCRalphabeta/CD19-depleted allogeneic hematopoietic cell transplantation in children was quantitatively tracked in the study by means of TCR repertoire profiling.

The method behind the library was PCR. The sequencer was an Illumina HiSeq 2500. TCR libraries were prepared with molecular barcoding, using unique molecular identifiers to normalize TCRbeta repertoire quantification. TCRdb took the public reads, trimmed them with fastp at Q25, ran MiXCR for clone calling and kept in-frame beta chains. Entries that share a CDR3 protein sequence are merged under the most common genes and DNA. The sample has approximately 520,000 distinct CDR3 sequences on record, over 9.5% of them singletons. Together, the top ten hold 11% to 15% of the sample. Measured from the cysteine to the phenylalanine, the CDR3 is 14 residues long. The only DNA kept is the CDR3, 42 bases in frame from the first base. The germline V gene yields MNHEY for CDR1 and SVGAGI for CDR2. V is clipped by 4 bases and J by 1 base, and the sequence between their germline boundaries is 10 bases long. Broad study findings and their caveats: Over subsequent months, a decline in hyperexpanded clone frequencies was noted, and after one year, T-cell counts and TCRbeta diversity were mostly ascribed to newly produced T cells. The high TCRbeta diversity at day 60 in some patients was ascribed to recipient T cells and intrathymic progenitors that had survived conditioning. The apparently early alphabetaT-cell count recovery about two months after transplant was reportedly dependent on only several hundred rapidly expanded clones derived from non-depleted graft cells.

Taken with the paper, the label for treatment or condition translates to: allogeneic hematopoietic cell transplantation with graft depleted of TCRalphabeta T cells and CD19 B cells. The children who served as transplant recipients had been given grafts of TCRalphabeta/CD19-depleted allogeneic hematopoietic cells. The specimen was PBMCs, mostly from graft donor cells, collected 180 days after TCRalphabeta/CD19-depleted stem cell transplant. This clonotype was obtained from a female patient between 2 and 15 years old who had a stem cell transplant for aplastic anemia, so the T cells may come from the graft donor. This sequence uses TRBV6-5 and TRBJ2-5; tentative D gene TRBD2, with 5 bases matching. The CDR3 region has the sequence CASSFGGRQETQYF. DNA sequence: TGTGCCAGCAGTTTCGGAGGACGCCAAGAGACCCAGTACTTC.